Described below is a single T cell receptor (beta chain) sequence and its context. What it binds is not known. Time point here: blood at routine non-recurrence follow-up after resection. Researchers sequenced whole RNA taken from tumor, nontumor lung or frozen PBMC without sorting. This entry is derived from a study of spatial heterogeneity in lung cancer. Study in general: A total of approximately 70 untreated early-stage non-small cell lung cancer patients served as donors. Researchers sequenced follow-up PBMC samples if they had them, and these came a median of around two years after resection. General observations from the study: Ubiquitous expanded tumor TCRs surfaced in blood more at resection than they did at follow-up.

J lost 0 bases, V lost 4 bases, and 4 bases had no gene match. Germline V gene lookup returns CDR1 SGHRS and CDR2 YFSETQ. The CDR3 spans 14 residues. MiXCR was run by TCRdb on the 5' RACE reads, yielding one entry per CDR3 protein. The sample consists of about 100,000 distinct CDR3 sequences, approximately 19% of them appearing once. Sequencing used PBMCs, obtained at follow-up. The J gene is TRBJ2-7, the V gene TRBV5-1, with 7 bases that match TRBD1. The sequence was obtained from a male donor with early-stage non-small cell lung cancer. The CDR3 sequence: CASSGTEASYEQYF. For the CDR3, the DNA is TGCGCCAGCAGCGGGACAGAAGCCTCCTACGAGCAGTACTTC. Full variable domain (missing parts from reference TRBV5-1 and TRBJ2-7): KAGVTQTPRYLIKTRGQQVTLSCSPISGHRSVSWYQQTPGQGLQFLFEYFSETQRNKGNFPGRFSGRQFSNSRSEMNVSTLELGDSALYLCASSGTEASYEQYFGPGTRLTVT.